This T cell receptor (beta chain) was observed in a study of blood T cell repertoires in COVID-19 (dated by TCRdb to about 2020). Broadly, across the study: Recovered participants in ImmuneRACE Cohort 3 were defined by two consecutive negative NP/OP PCR tests, clearance by a healthcare professional, or resolution of symptoms. The repertoires were released in a freely available public database intended as a resource for research on the immune response to SARS-CoV-2. Samples were obtained from the ongoing ImmuneRACE study (first 160 participants) and from some 1,300 subjects provided by 6 global collaborators. HLA class I and class II types, where available, came from metadata supplied by the sample provider rather than from assay-based typing. Subjects who had been exposed to COVID-19, were actively infected with it, or had recovered from it provided the deeply sampled blood TCRbeta repertoires that made up the dataset. The prospective study material was composed of cDNA or gDNA derived from T cells, B-cell-depleted T cells, or PBMCs. The collaborator samples originated in the United States, Italy and Spain and spanned the acute and convalescent phases of COVID-19. Sample metadata almost always included a de-identified subject ID, COVID-19 status, age in years and sex.

Of note for this clone: The antigen it binds to is not known. There are no base qualities to consult, and no much larger clone falls within one base.

Enrolling through a virtual design, the prospective study's participants ranged in age from roughly 18 to 95 years and lived across more than 20 United States geographic areas. In the prospective study, participants were assigned to cohorts based on the clinical history participants reported in a screening survey and a study questionnaire. Each participant in the prospective study had whole blood, serum and a nasopharyngeal or oropharyngeal swab collected by mobile phlebotomists. Participants in the prospective study had the option to provide additional blood draws and questionnaires over an approximately 2-month period. Before DNA extraction, prospective study blood samples were shipped either frozen or at room temperature. At the junction V is shortened by 3 bases and J by 6 bases, with 18 bases in between. The germline V gene (reference sequence) provides CDR1 LGHDT and CDR2 YNNKEL. Counted from cysteine to phenylalanine, this CDR3 has 16 amino acids. The kept DNA is CDR3 alone, 48 bases in frame from the first base.

TCRbeta CDR3 regions were amplified from genomic DNA by means of the immunoSEQ Assay, a bias-controlled multiplex PCR. The original pipeline was this. The number of nucleated cells in each sample was estimated by amplification of reference gene primers within the assay. To quantify the absolute abundance of each unique TCRbeta CDR3 rearrangement, sequence reads were collapsed and filtered. For each sample, productive Simpson clonality was calculated by taking the square root of Simpson's diversity index across productive rearrangements. TCRdb re-hosts the immuneACCESS table, in-frame sequences only. Its copies lack some clones; in the studies checked, an unresolved V gene accounts for under half of them, and the cause for the rest is not known. V and J calls and clone size follow that table, whereas D and trimming were derived from the DNA. In this sample the table shows more than 300,000 clones, around 87% of which occur a single time. The ten top clones hold approximately 1.9% of the sample.

General conclusions and limits of the study: How much clinical and demographic metadata was included differed by source and by participant, and the metadata was provided uncurated.

The sequenced sample consisted of PBMCs or T cells enriched from blood (not recorded which). This clonotype was sampled from a man aged 35-49 years in a cohort exposed to, infected with or recovered from COVID-19 (not recorded which). The chain joins TRBV3-1 (or the pseudogene TRBV3-2) to TRBJ2-1; the D gene assignment is ambiguous. This receptor carries the CDR3 CASSHPLRVSVNEQFF. The DNA sequence is TGTGCCAGCAGCCATCCCCTTAGAGTCAGCGTCAATGAGCAGTTCTTC.